The 24 T cell receptor beta chains presented below share a single source sample, sequenced in a study of T cell clonality in common variable immunodeficiency. The assay was immunoSEQ multiplex PCR, and TCRdb's table has in-frame clones only and misses some. The data show fewer than 75,000 clones, with none appearing a single time. The sample comprised peripheral blood mononuclear cells. The receptors derive from a person aged 18 to 75 in good health.

There are many counts of this clone. The read falls 3 residues short of the CDR3 end, and the missing part is taken from the germline J gene. V and J are TRBV7-9 and TRBJ2-2; D is perhaps TRBD2 (7 bases). The CDR3 runs to 15 residues. V lost 5 bases to trimming and J lost 4 bases, with 14 bases between them. Germline V gene sequence: CDR1 SEHNR, CDR2 FQNEAQ (reference sequence). The CDR3 is CASSRSGGVTGELFF. The sequenced CDR3 bases are TGTGCCAGCAGCCGATCGGGGGGCGTCACCGGGGAG.

This clone was observed at least ten times. The CDR3 end lies 3 residues beyond the end of the read and is filled in from the germline J gene. The chain combines TRBV4-1 with TRBJ2-7; the D gene could be TRBD1 or TRBD2 (7 bases each). The germline CDR1 and CDR2 sequences are MGHRA and YSYEKL. V lost 3 bases and J 4 bases, leaving 19 bases between the germline ends. The CDR3 sequence is 16 residues long. CDR3: CASSQEWRQGGYEQYF. The sequenced CDR3 bases are TGCGCCAGCAGCCAGGAGTGGAGACAGGGAGGGTACGAG.

Details on this clone: The CDR3 end falls 3 residues outside the read, so it is completed with the germline J gene. The chain recombines TRBV2 with TRBJ1-5, with 8 bases that match TRBD1. Germline trimming cut 0 bases from V and 2 bases from J; bases unmatched to any gene: 0. In germline, CDR1 is SNHLY, CDR2 FYNNEI. CDR3 length equals 15 residues. The sequenced part of the CDR3 DNA is TGTGCCAGCAGTGAAGCGGGACAGGGCAATCAGCCC. Its protein product is CASSEAGQGNQP. The entire CDR3 protein is CASSEAGQGNQPQHF.

This clone has at least ten counts. Partial CDR3 DNA: TGCAGTGCCTGCCCCACGACAGCTAGCTCCTACGAG. This gives the protein CSACPTTASSYE. From start to end, the CDR3 is CSACPTTASSYEQYF. The V call is TRBV20-1, the J call TRBJ2-7; tentative D call: TRBD1 (5 bases). The CDR3 end falls 3 residues outside the read, so it is completed with the germline J gene. Germline V lookup: CDR1 DFQATT, CDR2 SNEGSKA (reference sequence). The CDR3 has 15 amino acids. The V end was cut by 6 bases, the J end by 0 bases, with 18 bases between.

Many counts were recorded for this clone. From the germline J gene comes the end of the CDR3, since the read stops 3 residues before it. The rearrangement links TRBV18 to TRBJ1-4, with a possible D match to TRBD1 (5 bases). The V end lost 1 base, the J end lost 2 bases, and 14 bases lay between the germline ends. Germline V lookup: CDR1 KGHSH, CDR2 LQKENI. This CDR3 has 17 residues. CDR3 protein: CASSPLGSRQTNEKLFF. Incomplete CDR3 DNA: TGTGCCAGCTCACCACTTGGTTCCAGACAGACTAATGAAAAA. Complete variable domain (other parts from reference TRBV18 and TRBJ1-4): NAGVMQNPRHLVRRRGQEARLRCSPMKGHSHVYWYRQLPEEGLKFMVYLQKENIIDESGMPKERFSAEFPKEGPSILRIQQVVRGDSAAYFCASSPLGSRQTNEKLFFGSGTQLSVL.

The table lists this clone with many counts. Coverage ceases 3 residues before the CDR3 finishes, and the germline J gene fills in the end. The chain combines TRBV20-1 with TRBJ1-6; TRBD1 agrees at 10 bases. With V trimmed by 3 bases and J by 8 bases, 1 base remained unmatched. This CDR3 region has 13 residues. Germline V CDR1 and CDR2: DFQATT, SNEGSKA (reference sequence). The covered CDR3 bases are TGCAGTGCTAGGGGGACAGGGGATTCACCC. It encodes CSARGTGDSP. The full CDR3 is CSARGTGDSPLHF.

The table lists this clone with many counts. The read finishes 3 residues shy of the CDR3 end, and the germline J gene is used to complete it. The chain uses TRBV29-1 and TRBJ1-4; the match to TRBD1 covers 10 bases. From germline, CDR1 is SQVTM and CDR2 ANQGSEA. The CDR3 extends over 17 amino acids. Unmatched junction bases numbered 18, after V lost 7 bases and J lost 7 bases. Incomplete CDR3 DNA: TGCAGCGGATACCGGGACAGGGGCGCCTTAATAGGTGAAAAA. Its translation: CSGYRDRGALIGEK. The whole CDR3 protein reads CSGYRDRGALIGEKLFF.

This clone was seen at least ten times. The read gets to within 3 residues of the CDR3 end, and the germline J gene fills in the rest. The chain combines TRBV13 with TRBJ2-1; tentative D call: TRBD2 (5 bases). Trimming shortened V by 4 bases and J by 8 bases, and 15 bases separated the two germline ends. The CDR3 runs to 14 residues. The germline CDR1 and CDR2 sequences are PRHDT and FYEKMQ (reference sequence). The sequenced part of the CDR3 DNA is TGTGCCAGCAGCTCGGGGATACCGGGCTATGAG. This translates into CASSSGIPGYE. In full, the CDR3 reads CASSSGIPGYEQFF.

This clone was found many times. The read stops 3 residues short of the end of the CDR3; the missing end is completed from the germline J gene. The chain recombines TRBV16 with TRBJ1-5; 7 bases match TRBD1. The germline V gene encodes CDR1 KGHSY and CDR2 FQNENV. The CDR3 sequence is 13 residues long. Losses at the gene ends were 4 bases for V and 4 bases for J; bases not matched to a gene: 1. The sequenced part of the CDR3 DNA is TGTGCCAGCAGCCCGACAGGGAATCAGCCC. Protein sequence: CASSPTGNQP. The entire CDR3 reads CASSPTGNQPQHF.

This clone was recorded at least ten times. Read sequence stops 3 residues before the CDR3 end, and the germline J gene provides the missing end. The same CDR3 is also encoded by other DNA sequences in this sample. This chain links TRBV20-1 with TRBJ1-6, with D unresolved. V was trimmed by 2 bases and J by 4 bases, leaving 6 bases between them. This CDR3 region has 13 residues. In germline, CDR1 is DFQATT, CDR2 SNEGSKA (reference sequence). The CDR3 bases that were read are TGCAGTGCTAGACAGGATTATAATTCACCC. Amino acid sequence: CSARQDYNSP. The whole CDR3 protein is CSARQDYNSPLHF.

This clone occurred many times. The read stops 3 residues short of the end of the CDR3; the missing end is completed from the germline J gene. V is TRBV7-8 and J is TRBJ2-7; 10 nucleotides match TRBD1. After removal of 5 bases from V and 5 bases from J, the junction contained 3 bases not matched to a gene. This CDR3 is 13 amino acids long. Germline CDR1 reads SGHVS; CDR2 reads FQNEAQ. The DNA read from the CDR3 is TGTGCCAGCAGCGCCGGGACAGGGGACGAG. Residues: CASSAGTGDE. The CDR3 in full is CASSAGTGDEQYF.

This clone was detected ten times or more. The read comes to an end 3 residues before the CDR3 does, leaving the germline J gene to fill in the end. Other DNA sequences in this sample translate to the same CDR3. V gene TRBV20-1 combines with J gene TRBJ1-1; 8 bases are shared with TRBD1. The V and J ends lost 3 bases and 6 bases, in that order; junction bases with no gene match: 9. Germline values: CDR1 DFQATT, CDR2 SNEGSKA (reference sequence). The CDR3 has 14 residues. CDR3 region: CSASDARGQAEAFF. CDR3 DNA, as far as it was read: TGCAGTGCTAGTGATGCCAGGGGGCAGGCTGAA.

This clone was seen at least ten times. The read falls 3 residues short of the CDR3 end, and the missing part is taken from the germline J gene. The chain combines TRBV12-3 or TRBV12-4 with TRBJ2-1; D is perhaps TRBD2 (6 bases). The V and J ends lost 4 bases and 3 bases respectively, with 16 bases between them. This CDR3 comprises 16 residues. The covered CDR3 bases are TGTGCCAGCAGTTCCTCAGCGGGCGCGAACTACAATGAG. Its translation is CASSSSAGANYNE. The CDR3 in its entirety is CASSSSAGANYNEQFF.

This clone was detected ten times or more. From the germline J gene comes the end of the CDR3, since the read stops 3 residues before it. The chain combines TRBV5-1 with TRBJ2-6; D is undetermined. CDR1 is SGHRS, CDR2 YFSETQ, per germline. Trimming removed 6 bases at V and 0 bases at J, with 16 bases between. CDR3 size: 17 residues. This chain's CDR3 is CASNSMRFGSGANVLTF. CDR3 DNA (partial): TGCGCCAGCAACAGTATGAGGTTCGGCTCTGGGGCCAACGTC.

The sample holds many counts of this clone. Coverage ceases 3 residues before the CDR3 finishes, and the germline J gene fills in the end. The chain combines TRBV7-9 with TRBJ1-2; 7 bases map to TRBD1. V lost 4 bases, J lost 2 bases, and 4 bases stayed unmatched. The CDR3 extends over 14 amino acids. Germline CDR1 SEHNR, CDR2 FQNEAQ (reference sequence). Here the CDR3 reads CASSSTDRNYGYTF. The part of the CDR3 DNA that was read is TGTGCCAGCAGCTCCACGGACAGGAACTATGGC.

This clone appeared many times. The read gets to within 3 residues of the CDR3 end, and the germline J gene fills in the rest. The rearrangement joins TRBV5-1 to TRBJ2-2, with D possibly matching TRBD1 (6 bases). Germline V gene sequence: CDR1 SGHRS, CDR2 YFSETQ. The CDR3 contains 14 residues. The V and J ends lost 7 bases and 3 bases respectively, with 13 bases between them. The CDR3 bases that were read are TGCGCCAGCTCGAAACAGGGTGACACCGGGGAG. Protein sequence: CASSKQGDTGE. The complete CDR3 protein is CASSKQGDTGELFF. The full variable domain, its missing parts supplied by reference TRBV5-1 and TRBJ2-2, is KAGVTQTPRYLIKTRGQQVTLSCSPISGHRSVSWYQQTPGQGLQFLFEYFSETQRNKGNFPGRFSGRQFSNSRSEMNVSTLELGDSALYLCASSKQGDTGELFFGEGSRLTVL.

This clone showed up many times. The read is 3 residues too short to cover the CDR3 end, so that end is filled in from the germline J gene. The chain combines TRBV10-3 with TRBJ2-3; 8 nucleotides line up with TRBD2. The germline gives CDR1 ENHRY, CDR2 SYGVKD. The CDR3 extends over 13 amino acids. The V segment lost 8 bases and the J segment 6 bases; nucleotides outside the gene matches: 7. CDR3 loop: CAIGREATDTQYF. CDR3 DNA, as far as it was read: TGTGCCATCGGGCGGGAGGCCACGGATACG.

Many counts were recorded for this clone. Coverage ceases 3 residues before the CDR3 finishes, and the germline J gene fills in the end. The genes are TRBV7-3 and TRBJ2-6; possible D gene TRBD2, 5 bases. Germline V gene sequence: CDR1 SGHTA, CDR2 FQGTGA. V dropped 4 bases and J dropped 0 bases, with 13 bases sitting between them. The CDR3 contains 17 residues. The CDR3 loop is CASSSTAAGSGANVLTF. The DNA read from the CDR3 is TGTGCCAGCAGCTCTACAGCGGCCGGCTCTGGGGCCAACGTC.

This clone was counted many times. From the germline J gene comes the end of the CDR3, since the read stops 3 residues before it. The V call is TRBV19, the J call TRBJ2-1, with TRBD2 matching 7 bases. CDR1 is LNHDA and CDR2 is SQIVND in the germline V gene (reference sequence). The CDR3 extends over 13 amino acids. The junction had 5 bases not matched to a gene; V was cut back by 4 bases and J by 8 bases. The sequenced CDR3 bases are TGTGCCAGTAGTACCGGACTAGTCTATGAG. It yields the protein CASSTGLVYE. In full, the CDR3 reads CASSTGLVYEQFF.

This clone was found many times. The read comes to an end 3 residues before the CDR3 does, leaving the germline J gene to fill in the end. The chain combines TRBV28 with TRBJ2-1; no clear D. Per the germline V gene, CDR1 is MDHEN and CDR2 is SYDVKM. This CDR3 contains 16 residues. V shed 6 bases and J shed 0 bases, with 15 bases lying between them. The CDR3 loop is CASRPSGQSSYNEQFF. The CDR3 bases that were read are TGTGCCAGCAGACCGAGTGGGCAGAGCTCCTACAATGAG.

This clone occurred many times. With the read ending 3 residues before the CDR3 end, the germline J gene is used to fill in that end. The chain combines TRBV27 with TRBJ1-2; a possible D gene is TRBD1 (5 bases). Germline values: CDR1 MNHEY, CDR2 SMNVEV (reference sequence). The CDR3 sequence is 13 residues long. Trimming removed 3 bases from V and 4 bases from J, with 9 bases in between. This CDR3 reads CASSFGDSYGYTF. CDR3 bases read: TGTGCCAGCAGTTTTGGGGACTCCTATGGC.

This clone has ten or more counts. The CDR3 end falls 3 residues outside the read, so it is completed with the germline J gene. V and J are TRBV11-2 and TRBJ2-7, with a tentative D call TRBD1 (5 bases). Germline loops: CDR1 SGHAT, CDR2 FQNNGV. V was shortened by 5 bases and J by 3 bases, with 11 bases between the two germline ends. This CDR3 is built from 13 residues. The DNA read from the CDR3 is TGTGCCAGCAGCCTTCAGGGTATCTACGAG. It yields the protein CASSLQGIYE. The whole CDR3 is CASSLQGIYEQYF.

In this sample, this clone turned up many times. The CDR3 end lies 3 residues beyond the end of the read and is filled in from the germline J gene. The chain uses TRBV28 and TRBJ1-2; the D gene is possibly TRBD1 (6 bases). The V gene's germline CDR1 is MDHEN and CDR2 SYDVKM. The CDR3 extends over 17 amino acids. Trimming took off 5 bases at V and 1 base at J, with 20 bases between the two ends. The CDR3 is CASSRSRDIQYNYGYTF. The CDR3 bases that were read are TGTGCCAGCAGTCGGTCCCGGGACATCCAATATAACTATGGC.

This clone was recorded many times. Read data end 3 residues before the CDR3 end; the end is taken from the germline J gene. The rearrangement uses TRBV29-1 and TRBJ2-5, with TRBD1 matching 10 bases. V lost 6 bases to trimming and J lost 4 bases; unmatched junction nucleotides: 5. Germline V gene data show CDR1 as SQVTM and CDR2 as ANQGSEA. The CDR3 sequence is 13 residues long. This CDR3 is CSVLGDRGETQYF. CDR3 DNA (partial): TGCAGCGTCCTTGGGGACAGGGGAGAGACC.